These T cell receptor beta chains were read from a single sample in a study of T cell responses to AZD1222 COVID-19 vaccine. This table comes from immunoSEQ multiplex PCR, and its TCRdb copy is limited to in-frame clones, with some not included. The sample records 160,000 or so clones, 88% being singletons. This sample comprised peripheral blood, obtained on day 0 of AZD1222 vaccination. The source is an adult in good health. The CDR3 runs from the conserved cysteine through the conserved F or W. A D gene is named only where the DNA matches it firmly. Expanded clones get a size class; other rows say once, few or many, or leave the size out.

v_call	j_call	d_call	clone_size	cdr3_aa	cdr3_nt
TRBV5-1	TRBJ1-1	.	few	CASSLDGPEAFF	TGCGCCAGCAGCTTGGACGGTCCTGAAGCTTTCTTT
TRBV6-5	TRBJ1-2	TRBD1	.	CASSYSRQGANYGYTF	TGTGCCAGCAGTTACTCCCGACAGGGTGCTAACTATGGCTACACCTTC
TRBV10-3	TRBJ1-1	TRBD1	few	CAISVGDRGNTEAFF	TGTGCCATCAGTGTCGGGGACAGGGGGAACACTGAAGCTTTCTTT
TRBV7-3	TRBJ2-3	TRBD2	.	CASSFKVAGSDRASTDTQYF	TGTGCCAGCAGCTTTAAGGTAGCGGGATCGGATCGGGCTAGCACAGATACGCAGTATTTT
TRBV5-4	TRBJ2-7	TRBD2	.	CASSQNPSGETYEQYF	TGTGCCAGCTCCCAGAACCCTAGCGGTGAAACTTACGAGCAGTACTTC
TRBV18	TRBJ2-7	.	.	CASSPTGPPYEQYF	TGTGCCAGCTCACCGACAGGCCCTCCCTACGAGCAGTACTTC
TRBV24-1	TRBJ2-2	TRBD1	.	CATSRDRTGELFF	TGTGCCACCAGCCGGGACAGGACCGGGGAGCTGTTTTTT
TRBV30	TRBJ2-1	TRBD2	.	CAWSVSGVQFF	TGTGCCTGGAGTGTTAGCGGGGTGCAGTTCTTC
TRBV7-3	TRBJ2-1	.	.	CASSLMGSSRYNEQFF	TGTGCCAGCAGCTTAATGGGGAGTTCCCGCTACAATGAGCAGTTCTTC
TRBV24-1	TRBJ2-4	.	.	CATSDLQGNIQYF	TGTGCCACCTCTGACCTACAGGGAAACATTCAGTACTTC
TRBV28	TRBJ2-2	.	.	CASSLSGTNTGELFF	TGTGCCAGCAGTTTGAGCGGCACTAACACCGGGGAGCTGTTTTTT
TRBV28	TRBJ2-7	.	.	CATQINYEQYF	TGTGCCACCCAGATCAACTACGAGCAGTACTTC
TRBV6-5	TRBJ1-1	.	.	CASSYSGAEAFF	TGTGCCAGCAGTTATTCAGGCGCTGAAGCTTTCTTT
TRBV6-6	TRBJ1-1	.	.	CASSPAAQVNTEAFF	TGTGCCAGCAGCCCTGCTGCACAGGTGAACACTGAAGCTTTCTTT
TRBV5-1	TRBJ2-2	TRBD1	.	CASGDRGNGELFF	TGCGCCAGCGGGGACAGGGGCAACGGGGAGCTGTTTTTT
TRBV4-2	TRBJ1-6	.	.	CASSQVPDYNSPLHF	TGTGCCAGCAGCCAAGTTCCAGACTATAATTCACCCCTCCACTTT
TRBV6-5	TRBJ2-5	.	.	CASSYSFGTLETQYF	TGTGCCAGCAGTTACTCGTTTGGGACCCTGGAGACCCAGTACTTC
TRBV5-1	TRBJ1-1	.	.	CASSLDLGATEAFF	TGCGCCAGCAGCTTGGATTTGGGGGCCACTGAAGCTTTCTTT
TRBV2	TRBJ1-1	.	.	CASRRNIDTEAFF	TGTGCCAGCCGCCGGAATATCGACACTGAAGCTTTCTTT
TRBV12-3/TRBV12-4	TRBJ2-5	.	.	CASSLAGTETQYF	TGTGCCAGCAGTTTGGCAGGGACGGAGACCCAGTACTTC
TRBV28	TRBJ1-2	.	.	CASSLGSNSGYTF	TGTGCCAGCAGTTTGGGATCCAACAGCGGCTACACCTTC
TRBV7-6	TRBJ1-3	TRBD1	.	CASSLGGQGGSGNTIYF	TGTGCCAGCAGCTTAGGGGGACAGGGCGGCTCTGGAAACACCATATATTTT
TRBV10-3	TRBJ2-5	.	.	CAIRDSGSQSGTQYF	TGTGCCATCAGGGACTCCGGGAGCCAATCGGGGACCCAGTACTTC
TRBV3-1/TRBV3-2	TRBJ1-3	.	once	CASSRGRASGNTIYF	TGTGCCAGCAGCCGTGGTAGGGCCTCTGGAAACACCATATATTTT
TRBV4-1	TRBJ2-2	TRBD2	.	CASSQGGRGELFF	TGCGCCAGCAGCCAGGGCGGGAGGGGGGAGCTGTTTTTT
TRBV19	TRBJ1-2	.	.	CASSTAYGYTF	TGTGCCAGTAGCACGGCCTATGGCTACACCTTC
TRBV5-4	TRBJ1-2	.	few	CASSFEGVSYTF	TGTGCCAGCAGCTTTGAAGGGGTCTCCTACACCTTC
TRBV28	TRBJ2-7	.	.	CASSFMESSYEQYF	TGTGCCAGCAGTTTCATGGAGAGCTCCTACGAGCAGTACTTC
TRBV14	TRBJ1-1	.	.	CASSHLRTDLRTEAFF	TGTGCCAGCAGCCATTTAAGGACAGACCTACGAACCGAAGCTTTCTTT
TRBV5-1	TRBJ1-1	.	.	CASSRRGVGLNTEAFF	TGCGCCAGCAGCAGGAGGGGGGTAGGCCTGAACACTGAAGCTTTCTTT
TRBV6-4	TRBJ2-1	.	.	CASSAGAGYNEQFF	TGTGCCAGCAGTGCGGGGGCGGGGTACAATGAGCAGTTCTTC
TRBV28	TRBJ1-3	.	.	CASSLTGPRGNTIYF	TGTGCCAGCAGCTTGACGGGGCCCCGTGGAAACACCATATATTTT
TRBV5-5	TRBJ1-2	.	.	CASSPGRGLYGYTF	TGTGCCAGCAGCCCTGGGCGGGGTCTTTATGGCTACACCTTC
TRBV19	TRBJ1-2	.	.	CASIESLGRDYGYTF	TGTGCCAGTATTGAATCTCTTGGCCGCGACTATGGCTACACCTTC
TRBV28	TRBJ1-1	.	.	CASSRGMNTEAFF	TGTGCCAGCAGCAGGGGTATGAACACTGAAGCTTTCTTT
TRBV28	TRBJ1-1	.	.	CASSLIGLSNTEAFF	TGTGCCAGCAGTTTGATAGGGCTCTCGAACACTGAAGCTTTCTTT
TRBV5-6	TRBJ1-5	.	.	CASSLGGYSNQPQHF	TGTGCCAGCAGCTTGGGGGGTTATAGCAATCAGCCCCAGCATTTT
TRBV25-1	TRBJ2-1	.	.	CASSARLGDNEQFF	TGTGCCAGCAGTGCCAGACTTGGGGACAATGAGCAGTTCTTC
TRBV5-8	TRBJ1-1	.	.	CASSFYSLNTEAFF	TGTGCCAGCAGCTTTTACAGCTTGAACACTGAAGCTTTCTTT
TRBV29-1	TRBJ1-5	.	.	CSVGLSSNQPQHF	TGCAGCGTTGGTTTGAGTTCCAATCAGCCCCAGCATTTT
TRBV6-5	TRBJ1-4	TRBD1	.	CASRVGTAEEKLFF	TGTGCCAGCAGAGTCGGGACAGCTGAAGAAAAACTGTTTTTT
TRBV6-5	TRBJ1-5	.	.	CASSINDQGSQPQHF	TGTGCCAGCAGTATCAACGATCAGGGTAGTCAGCCCCAGCATTTT
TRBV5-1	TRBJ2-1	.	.	CASSSQNEQFF	TGCGCCAGCAGCTCTCAAAATGAGCAGTTCTTC